A single sample is the source of the 21 T cell receptor beta chains below, sequenced in a study of CD8 T cells in Susac syndrome. Random hexamers were used to reverse transcribe the RNA input (about 0.5 to 1 ug). One entry per CDR3 protein results from TCRdb running MiXCR on the immunoSEQ multiplex PCR reads. The profile shows 150,000 to 180,000 distinct CDR3 sequences, over 95% of them singletons. The sequenced sample was CD8+ T cells from PBMCs. Receptors originate from a human donor with multiple sclerosis.

The chain uses TRBV12-3 or TRBV12-4 and TRBJ2-7; TRBD1 aligns across 8 bases. The CDR3 loop spans 13 amino acids. V gave up 6 bases and J gave up 2 bases; unmatched junction bases: 3. The CDR3 coding sequence is TGTGCCAGCAGCCCAGGGGGCCCCTACGAGCAGTACTTC. It is translated as CASSPGGPYEQYF.

This chain connects TRBV12-3 or TRBV12-4 to TRBJ1-5; 8 nucleotides agree with TRBD1. V lost 4 bases, J lost 1 base, and 0 bases stayed unmatched. The CDR3 loop spans 14 amino acids. Here the CDR3 DNA reads TGTGCCAGCAGTTGGACAGGGAGCAATCAGCCCCAGCATTTT. This encodes CASSWTGSNQPQHF.

V is TRBV12-3 or TRBV12-4 and J is TRBJ1-2, with no clear D. CDR3 length: 15 residues. Trimming removed 3 bases from V and 4 bases from J, with 15 bases in between. CDR3: CASSFWNSGFYGYTF. The DNA of the CDR3 is TGTGCCAGCAGTTTTTGGAATTCGGGGTTCTATGGCTACACCTTC.

DNA of the CDR3: TGTGCCAGCAGCCAAGTCGGGGGGCAAGAGACCCAGTACTTC. The encoded protein is CASSQVGGQETQYF. The chain combines TRBV3-1 with TRBJ2-5, with 7 nucleotides matching TRBD2. This CDR3 contains 14 residues. CDR1 and CDR2 (germline): LGHDT, YNNKEL (reference sequence). J gave up 2 bases and V 1 base, and 1 base lay outside the gene matches.

CDR3 protein: CASSVAWNTEAFF. The CDR3 DNA is TGTGCCAGCAGTGTGGCTTGGAACACTGAAGCTTTCTTT. The rearrangement uses TRBV12-3 or TRBV12-4 and TRBJ1-1, with D unclear. This CDR3 has 13 amino acids. The V and J ends lost 5 bases and 1 base respectively, with 8 bases between them.

V usage is TRBV2 and J usage is TRBJ1-1; D is uncertain. The germline V and J ends were trimmed by 8 bases and 3 bases, with 16 bases remaining between them. Germline CDR1 and CDR2: SNHLY and FYNNEI. The length of the CDR3 is 14 residues. The CDR3 DNA reads TGTGCCAGCGCCCCTCGGGTAGGAGACACTGAAGCTTTCTTT. Its protein product is CASAPRVGDTEAFF.

The chain couples TRBV29-1 to TRBJ2-7; tentative D call: TRBD1 (6 bases). Germline-derived CDR1 and CDR2 are SQVTM and ANQGSEA. The V end was cut by 0 bases, the J end by 3 bases, with 27 bases between. The CDR3 has 19 amino acids. DNA of the CDR3: TGCAGCGTTGAAGAGGACAGTCCTTCCGTCGTGGTGTCCTTCTACGAGCAGTACTTC. This gives the protein CSVEEDSPSVVVSFYEQYF.

The CDR3 is CASSNAAGNYGYTF. CDR3 nucleotides: TGTGCCAGCTCCAACGCGGCGGGAAACTATGGCTACACCTTC. The chain carries TRBV6-4 and TRBJ1-2; no clear D. This CDR3 region has 14 residues. Looked up from germline, CDR1 is MRHNA and CDR2 is SNTAGT. Between the trimmed V and J ends, which lost 8 bases and 2 bases, there was a span of 15 bases.

The V gene is TRBV10-2, the J gene TRBJ2-5; 8 bases fit TRBD2. The CDR3 spans 13 residues. J lost 5 bases, V lost 4 bases, and 3 bases had no gene match. The germline V gene encodes CDR1 WSHSY and CDR2 SAAADI. The chain's CDR3 is CASSATSVETQYF. The CDR3 DNA is TGCGCCAGCAGTGCGACTAGCGTGGAGACCCAGTACTTC.

V gene TRBV4-1 combines with J gene TRBJ2-7, with unresolved D. The CDR3 has 17 residues. With 0 bases removed from V and 0 bases from J, the gap between germline ends came to 15 bases. The germline CDR1 and CDR2 sequences are MGHRA and YSYEKL. CDR3 sequence: CASSQDIRVYSSYEQYF. CDR3 DNA: TGCGCCAGCAGCCAAGATATAAGGGTATATAGCTCCTACGAGCAGTACTTC.

CDR3 nucleotide sequence: TGTGCCAGCAGTTCCCGGGGACTAGCGGGGGGGCCCTACAATGAGCAGTTCTTC. Its translation: CASSSRGLAGGPYNEQFF. The rearrangement links TRBV27 to TRBJ2-1, with 16 bases lining up with TRBD2. J was trimmed by 2 bases and V by 4 bases; bases with no gene match: 5. The CDR3 extends over 18 amino acids. Germline loops: CDR1 MNHEY, CDR2 SMNVEV (reference sequence).

The chain carries TRBV25-1 and TRBJ2-5; maybe TRBD2 (6 bases). The V gene's germline CDR1 is MGHDK and CDR2 SYGVNS. The length of the CDR3 is 13 residues. The V and J ends lost 1 base and 4 bases respectively, with 7 bases between them. CDR3 loop: CASSELEGETQYF. CDR3 bases: TGTGCCAGCAGTGAATTGGAGGGAGAGACCCAGTACTTC. Supplemented by reference TRBV25-1 and TRBJ2-5, the full variable domain reads EADIYQTPRYLVIGTGKKITLECSQTMGHDKMYWYQQDPGMELHLIHYSYGVNSTEKGDLSSESTVSRIRTEHFPLTLESARPSHTSQYLCASSELEGETQYFGPGTRLLVL.

The chain couples TRBV27 to TRBJ2-1; D is perhaps TRBD2 (6 bases). Germline CDR1 reads MNHEY; CDR2 reads SMNVEV (reference sequence). The CDR3 is 16 residues long. The V and J ends lost 5 bases and 5 bases respectively, with 19 bases between them. In DNA form, the CDR3 reads TGTGCCAGCAGTCCCAACAGCGGGTCTTTGAACAATGAGCAGTTCTTC. Protein product: CASSPNSGSLNNEQFF.

This chain connects TRBV24-1 to TRBJ2-1; D tentatively fits TRBD1 or TRBD2 (5 bases each). V shed 10 bases and J shed 4 bases, with 7 bases lying between them. From germline, CDR1 is KGHDR and CDR2 SFDVKD. The CDR3 is 11 residues long. The CDR3, as DNA: TGTGCCACGGGGGAGTACAATGAGCAGTTCTTC. It codes for CATGEYNEQFF.

The V and J genes are TRBV3-1 and TRBJ2-7; D gene uncertain. This CDR3 has 13 amino acids. Germline V gene sequence: CDR1 LGHDT, CDR2 YNNKEL (reference sequence). Trimming removed 7 bases from V and 1 base from J, with 11 bases in between. The DNA for the CDR3 is TGTGCCAGCACCTCTGCGACGTCCTACGAGCAGTACTTC. Translated, it gives CASTSATSYEQYF.

The rearrangement joins TRBV15 to TRBJ2-7; 12 nucleotides align to TRBD2. CDR3 size: 17 residues. V gave up 1 base and J gave up 4 bases; unmatched junction bases: 8. Per germline, CDR1 LNHNV and CDR2 YYDKDF (reference sequence). CDR3 protein: CATSRGLAGVAEYEQYF. The CDR3 coding sequence is TGTGCCACCAGCAGAGGACTAGCGGGGGTCGCCGAGTACGAGCAGTACTTC. Based on the CDR3 plus reference TRBV15 and TRBJ2-7, the full variable domain is DAMVIQNPRYQVTQFGKPVTLSCSQTLNHNVMYWYQQKSSQAPKLLFHYYDKDFNNEADTPDNFQSRRPNTSFCFLDIRSPGLGDTAMYLCATSRGLAGVAEYEQYFGPGTRLTVT.

V gene TRBV2 combines with J gene TRBJ1-1; the D gene is possibly TRBD1 (5 bases). Germline V lookup: CDR1 SNHLY, CDR2 FYNNEI. The CDR3 sequence is 14 residues long. V shed 3 bases and J shed 5 bases, with 13 bases lying between them. The CDR3 nucleotides are TGTGCCAGCAGTGACTGGGACTCCCGGACTGAAGCTTTCTTT. This codes for CASSDWDSRTEAFF.

The chain is built from TRBV18 and TRBJ2-7; a possible D gene is TRBD2 (7 bases). CDR3 length: 15 residues. V was cut by 3 bases and J by 4 bases, with 16 bases left in between. Germline lookup yields CDR1 KGHSH and CDR2 LQKENI. The CDR3 protein is CASSPNDRRGYEQYV. The CDR3, as DNA: TGTGCCAGCTCACCTAACGACAGGCGGGGGTACGAGCAGTACGTC.

The CDR3 nucleotides read TGTGCCAGCAGCCCCTTTAACTATGGCTACACCTTC. Encoded protein: CASSPFNYGYTF. This chain uses TRBV14 with TRBJ1-2; D unresolved. The V and J ends lost 4 bases and 1 base respectively, with 4 bases between them. The CDR3 runs to 12 residues. CDR1 and CDR2 (germline): SGHDN, FVKESK.

The chain couples TRBV20-1 to TRBJ2-6; 8 nucleotides match TRBD1. The V and J ends lost 3 bases and 4 bases, in that order; junction bases with no gene match: 5. Germline lookup yields CDR1 DFQATT and CDR2 SNEGSKA (reference sequence). The CDR3 is made up of 15 amino acids. CDR3: CSARWTGYGANVLTF. For the CDR3, the DNA is TGCAGTGCTAGGTGGACAGGGTACGGGGCCAACGTCCTGACTTTC.

The chain links TRBV20-1 to TRBJ2-7; D unclear. In germline, CDR1 is DFQATT, CDR2 SNEGSKA (reference sequence). V lost 0 bases, J lost 7 bases, and 13 bases lay in between. This CDR3 contains 13 residues. In DNA, the CDR3 is TGCAGTGCTAGAGATTCGTCTGGCAGAGAGCAGTACTTC. Translated, it gives CSARDSSGREQYF.